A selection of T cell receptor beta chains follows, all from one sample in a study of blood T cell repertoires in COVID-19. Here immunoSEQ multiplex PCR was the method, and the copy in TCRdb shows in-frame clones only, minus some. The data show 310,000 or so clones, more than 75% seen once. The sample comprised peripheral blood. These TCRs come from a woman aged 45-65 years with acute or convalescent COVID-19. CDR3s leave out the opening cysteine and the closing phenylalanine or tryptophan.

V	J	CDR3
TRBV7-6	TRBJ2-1	ASSQPSAGRRNNEQF
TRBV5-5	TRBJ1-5	ASSLGQGYNQPQH
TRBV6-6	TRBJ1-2	ASRRQGYT
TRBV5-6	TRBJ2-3	ASSSKLLRTDTQY
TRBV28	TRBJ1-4	ASSRDSQEEKLF
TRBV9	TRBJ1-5	ASSVTGGGQPQH
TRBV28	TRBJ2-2	ASSLRALDLGGELF
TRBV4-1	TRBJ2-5	ASSRKGGTSGEETQY
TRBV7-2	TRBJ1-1	ASSSILNTEAF
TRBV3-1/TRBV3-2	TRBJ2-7	ASSQEWTGRSYEQY
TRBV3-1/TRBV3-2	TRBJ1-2	ASSQQGIFYGYT
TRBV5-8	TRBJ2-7	ASNHGQGFKNYEQY
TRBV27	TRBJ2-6	ASWPLTDYNSRRSGANVLT
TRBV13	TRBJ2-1	ASTRGRAMNEQF
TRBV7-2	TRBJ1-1	ASSPGTGGTEAF
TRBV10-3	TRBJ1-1	AISEQGDRTEAF
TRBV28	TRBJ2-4	ASMKFGRNIQY
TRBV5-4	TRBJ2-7	ASRGGSSYEQY
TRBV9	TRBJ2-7	ASSPAQTSGKYEQY
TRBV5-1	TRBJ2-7	ASSSYRGADYEQY